These 13 T cell receptor beta chains share one sample of origin, sequenced in a study of T cells in Graves' hyperthyroidism and ophthalmopathy. Authors of the study amplified TCR beta CDR3 regions from RNA transcripts. The study used the HTBI primer set for a first-round RT-PCR of the TCR CDR3. TCRdb itself ran the multiplex PCR reads through MiXCR, one entry per CDR3 protein. Of 700,000 to 850,000 distinct CDR3 sequences in the sample, about a third were seen once. The sample comprised blood. These receptors all stem from a woman in her thirties or forties with Graves' hyperthyroidism.

This chain connects TRBV29-1 to TRBJ1-1; 8 nucleotides line up with TRBD1. Trimming cost V 6 bases and J 3 bases; bases outside gene matches: 12. The V gene's germline CDR1 is SQVTM and CDR2 ANQGSEA. The CDR3 consists of 15 residues. As DNA, the CDR3 is TGCAGCGTGACAGGGGATACGCAGGAGGACACTGAAGCTTTCTTT. As protein: CSVTGDTQEDTEAFF. Variable domain in full (rest from reference TRBV29-1 and TRBJ1-1): SAVISQKPSRDICQRGTSLTIQCQVDSQVTMMFWYRQQPGQSLTLIATANQGSEATYESGFVIDKFPISRPNLTFSTLTVSNMSPEDSSIYLCSVTGDTQEDTEAFFGQGTRLTVV.

The rearrangement joins TRBV11-2 to TRBJ1-4, with a weak D call TRBD1 (5 bases). CDR1 and CDR2 from the germline V gene are SGHAT and FQNNGV. The CDR3 has 14 residues. Trimming left V 3 bases short and J 5 bases short, with 10 bases between. The CDR3 bases are TGTGCCAGCAGCTTGGGGCGGGAGAATGAAAAACTGTTTTTT. Encoded protein: CASSLGRENEKLFF.

This clonotype has a count of ten or more. The rearrangement joins TRBV7-9 to TRBJ2-7; D gene uncertain. Germline CDR1 reads SEHNR; CDR2 reads FQNEAQ (reference sequence). The CDR3 sequence is 14 residues long. Trimming took off 6 bases at V and 2 bases at J, with 14 bases between the two ends. DNA of the CDR3: TGTGCCAGCAGTCTTAACGACGGACCCTACGAGCAGTACTTC. Protein sequence: CASSLNDGPYEQYF.

The V call is TRBV6-6, the J call TRBJ2-1; 7 bases agree with TRBD2. V lost 5 bases and J lost 3; bases outside the gene matches: 1. The CDR3 contains 13 residues. Germline lookup yields CDR1 MNHNY and CDR2 SVGAGI (reference sequence). The CDR3 DNA sequence: TGTGCCAGCAGTAGCGGGGTCTACAATGAGCAGTTCTTC. It is translated as CASSSGVYNEQFF.

The CDR3 reads CASSQDGAGKGSPLHF. CDR3 bases: TGCGCCAGCAGCCAAGATGGGGCCGGGAAGGGATCACCCCTCCACTTT. The J gene is TRBJ1-6, the V gene TRBV4-3; a weak D match, TRBD1 (5 bases). Per germline, CDR1 LGHNA and CDR2 YSLEER. This CDR3 has 16 amino acids. V was cut by 0 bases and J by 10 bases, with 16 bases left in between.

V is TRBV18 and J is TRBJ2-6; D call uncertain. V shed 3 bases and J shed 15 bases, with 6 bases lying between them. The CDR3 consists of 10 residues. Germline V gives CDR1 KGHSH, CDR2 LQKENI. CDR3 sequence reads: CASSPYDLTF. The CDR3, as DNA: TGTGCCAGCTCACCGTACGACCTGACTTTC.

Details on this clonotype: An end of the junction differs from the germline gene, which may be a read error. The chain employs TRBV5-1 and TRBJ1-1, with a possible D match to TRBD1 (5 bases). This CDR3 is built from 17 residues. From germline, CDR1 is SGHRS and CDR2 YFSETQ. The CDR3 reads CASSFTLQRGGNTEALF. The CDR3 region has the DNA TGCGCCAGCAGTTTTACACTCCAGAGGGGTGGGAACACTGAAGCTCTCTTT.

This clonotype appeared a few times. The chain recombines TRBV12-5 with TRBJ1-2, with a possible D match to TRBD1 (6 bases). CDR3 length: 17 residues. V lost 4 bases and J 3 bases, leaving 21 bases between the germline ends. The germline V gene encodes CDR1 LGHNT and CDR2 FRNRAP. In DNA form, the CDR3 reads TGTGCTAGTGGTTGGGTGGGACAATGTAGGCATGACTATGGCTACACCTTC. It yields the protein CASGWVGQCRHDYGYTF.

This clonotype was picked up many times. The chain uses TRBV7-2 and TRBJ1-6; 7 bases map to TRBD1. The trim removed 5 bases at V and 5 bases at J, leaving 9 bases unmatched. CDR1 and CDR2 from the germline V gene are SGHTA and FQGNSA. The CDR3 contains 16 residues. The CDR3: CASSVHRGKDNSPLHF. In DNA, the CDR3 is TGTGCCAGCAGCGTACACAGGGGCAAGGATAATTCACCCCTCCACTTT.

This chain links TRBV29-1 with TRBJ1-5; D is uncertain. The CDR3 length is 14 residues. The germline CDR1 and CDR2 sequences are SQVTM and ANQGSEA. Trimming shortened V by 4 bases and J by 7 bases, and 17 bases separated the two germline ends. The CDR3 reads CSVVVPVVLQPQHF. DNA for the CDR3: TGCAGCGTTGTGGTCCCGGTGGTGCTGCAGCCCCAGCATTTT.

The chain joins TRBV5-5 to TRBJ2-5, with D unresolved. Germline V gives CDR1 SGHKS, CDR2 YYEKEE (reference sequence). V lost 0 bases to trimming and J lost 9 bases, with 18 bases between them. CDR3 length: 15 residues. The CDR3: CASSLEGNSNQPQYF. CDR3 in DNA: TGTGCCAGCAGCTTGGAAGGGAATAGCAATCAGCCCCAGTACTTC.

This clonotype appeared a few times. The rearrangement joins TRBV12-3 or TRBV12-4 to TRBJ2-5, with D tentatively TRBD1 (5 bases). This CDR3 is built from 14 residues. Between the trimmed V and J ends, which lost 6 bases and 2 bases, there was a span of 13 bases. CDR3: CASSPRTPQETQYF. In DNA form, the CDR3 reads TGTGCCAGCAGCCCCAGGACACCACAAGAGACCCAGTACTTC.

This clonotype was found a few times. The chain joins TRBV9 to TRBJ2-5, with 7 bases fitting TRBD2. This CDR3 spans 18 amino acids. The ends lost 3 bases at V and 2 bases at J; junction bases unmatched: 16. The V gene's germline CDR1 is SGDLS and CDR2 YYNGEE. Here the CDR3 reads CASSANPGDGTTQETQYF. DNA of the CDR3: TGTGCCAGCAGCGCTAACCCCGGGGACGGGACTACACAAGAGACCCAGTACTTC.